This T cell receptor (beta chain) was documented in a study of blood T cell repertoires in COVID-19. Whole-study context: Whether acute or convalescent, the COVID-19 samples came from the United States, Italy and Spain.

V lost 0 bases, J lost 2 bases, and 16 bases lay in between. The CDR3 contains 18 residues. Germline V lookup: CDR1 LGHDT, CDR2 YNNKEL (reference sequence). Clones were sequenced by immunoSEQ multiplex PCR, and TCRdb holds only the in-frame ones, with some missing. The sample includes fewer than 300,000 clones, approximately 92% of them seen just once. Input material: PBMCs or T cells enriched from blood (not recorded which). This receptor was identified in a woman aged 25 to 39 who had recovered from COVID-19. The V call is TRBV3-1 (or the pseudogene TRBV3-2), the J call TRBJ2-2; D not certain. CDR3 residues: CASSQDVSATFNTGELFF. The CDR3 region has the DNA TGTGCCAGCAGCCAAGATGTTTCAGCGACTTTTAACACCGGGGAGCTGTTTTTT.